A selection of T cell receptor beta chains follows, all from one sample in a study of blood T cell repertoires in COVID-19. The repertoire was sequenced with immunoSEQ multiplex PCR; TCRdb's copy has only in-frame clones and lacks some. This table has hundreds of thousands of clones, around 84% appearing once. The sequenced material came from PBMCs or T cells enriched from blood (not recorded which). The receptors were gathered from a woman aged 45-65 years who had recovered from COVID-19. The CDR3 runs from the conserved cysteine through the conserved F or W. Fields, in order: J gene, V gene, clone size, CDR3 length, D gene, CDR3 protein, CDR3 DNA. The D gene is left open where the match is weak. Clone sizes are given selectively: once, few, many, or a class where the clone is expanded.

>TRBJ2-1|TRBV5-4|many|15|TRBD1
CASSRSGTGPDEQFF
TGTGCCAGCAGCCGATCCGGGACAGGTCCTGACGAGCAGTTCTTC
>TRBJ1-6|TRBV19|.|12|.
CASRRDYSPLHF
TGTGCCAGTAGGAGAGACTATTCACCCCTCCACTTT
>TRBJ1-1|TRBV5-1|.|13|TRBD1
CASSPGQGTEAFF
TGCGCCAGCAGCCCGGGACAGGGCACTGAAGCTTTCTTT
>TRBJ1-5|TRBV12-5|.|18|TRBD1
CASGFVNLDRGLRQPQHF
TGTGCTAGTGGTTTTGTCAACTTGGACAGGGGGCTTCGTCAGCCCCAGCATTTT
>TRBJ1-1|TRBV13|.|16|TRBD1
CASSARYRRQGTEAFF
TGTGCCAGCAGCGCGCGATATCGTCGACAGGGTACTGAAGCTTTCTTT
>TRBJ2-1|TRBV5-1|.|15|.
CASSLEPNSYNEQFF
TGCGCCAGCAGCTTGGAGCCTAACTCCTACAATGAGCAGTTCTTC
>TRBJ2-1|TRBV5-6|few|15|.
CASSPGHKRGGEQFF
TGTGCCAGCAGCCCCGGTCACAAACGAGGAGGAGAGCAGTTCTTC
>TRBJ2-2|TRBV6-5|.|14|TRBD2
CASMRETNTGELFF
TGTGCCAGCATGCGGGAGACGAACACCGGGGAGCTGTTTTTT
>TRBJ1-1|TRBV2|.|13|.
CASSDSMNTEAFF
TGTGCCAGTTCGGACAGCATGAACACTGAAGCTTTCTTT
>TRBJ1-4|TRBV30|.|17|.
CAWSGAGRPATNEKLFF
TGTGCCTGGAGTGGGGCCGGTCGGCCTGCAACTAATGAAAAACTGTTTTTT
>TRBJ1-4|TRBV5-1|.|14|TRBD1
CASGNRGEDEKLFF
TGCGCCAGCGGAAACAGGGGGGAGGATGAAAAACTGTTTTTT
>TRBJ2-7|TRBV5-8|.|13|.
CASSEDSLGEQYF
TGTGCCAGCAGCGAGGACAGCCTCGGCGAGCAGTACTTC
>TRBJ2-7|TRBV30|.|12|.
CAWSVRQYEQYF
TGTGCCTGGAGTGTTCGTCAGTACGAGCAGTACTTC
>TRBJ2-5|TRBV27|.|16|.
CASSPLSGHRQETQYF
TGTGCCAGCAGTCCCCTCTCGGGACACCGACAAGAGACCCAGTACTTC
>TRBJ1-6|TRBV30|once|17|.
CAWSVARTSSYNSPLHF
TGTGCCTGGAGTGTTGCCAGAACAAGCTCCTATAATTCACCCCTCCACTTT
>TRBJ1-2|TRBV3-1/TRBV3-2|.|13|.
CASSQVSQNGYTF
TGTGCCAGCAGCCAAGTTTCGCAGAATGGCTACACCTTC
>TRBJ2-5|TRBV9|.|18|TRBD2
CASSVGIAGGGEQETQYF
TGTGCCAGCAGCGTAGGTATAGCGGGAGGAGGGGAACAAGAGACCCAGTACTTC
>TRBJ2-1|TRBV7-9|.|14|TRBD1
CASSSGQRYNEQFF
TGTGCCAGCAGCTCGGGACAGCGATACAATGAGCAGTTCTTC
>TRBJ1-4|TRBV5-8|.|14|TRBD1
CASSLVGQHEKLFF
TGTGCCAGCAGCTTGGTGGGACAGCATGAAAAACTGTTTTTT
>TRBJ1-1|TRBV6-4|.|14|TRBD1
CASKMDRAGTEAFF
TGTGCCAGCAAAATGGACAGGGCGGGCACTGAAGCTTTCTTT
>TRBJ2-3|TRBV2|.|15|TRBD2
CASSALAGSTDTQYF
TGTGCCAGCAGCGCACTAGCGGGATCCACAGATACGCAGTATTTT
>TRBJ2-1|TRBV5-1|.|16|TRBD2
CASSLARAGVGNEQFF
TGCGCCAGCAGCTTGGCCCGGGCGGGAGTTGGCAATGAGCAGTTCTTC
>TRBJ2-7|TRBV6-5|.|15|TRBD1
CASSYIGTGGNEQYF
TGTGCCAGCAGTTATATCGGGACAGGGGGCAACGAGCAGTACTTC
>TRBJ1-4|TRBV5-1|.|15|TRBD1
CASSLGGQGGEKLFF
TGCGCCAGCAGCTTGGGCGGACAGGGTGGTGAAAAACTGTTTTTT
>TRBJ1-3|TRBV9|.|14|TRBD1
CASSGGTGGNTIYF
TGTGCCAGCAGCGGGGGGACAGGGGGAAACACCATATATTTT
>TRBJ1-2|TRBV2|.|15|.
CASRRLMDSTYGYTF
TGTGCCAGCAGACGGCTCATGGACAGTACCTATGGCTACACCTTC
>TRBJ1-1|TRBV5-5|.|13|.
CASSLGPGTEAFF
TGTGCCAGCAGCTTGGGGCCGGGCACTGAAGCTTTCTTT
>TRBJ2-1|TRBV19|.|13|.
CASSSDSYNEQFF
TGTGCCAGTAGTAGCGACTCATACAATGAGCAGTTCTTC
>TRBJ1-5|TRBV20-1|.|10|.
CSAYDRFQHF
TGCAGTGCTTACGACAGGTTCCAGCATTTT
>TRBJ1-3|TRBV7-2|.|16|.
CASSFGLAGSGNTIYF
TGTGCCAGCAGCTTCGGTTTGGCGGGATCTGGAAACACCATATATTTT
>TRBJ2-7|TRBV5-4|.|15|.
CASSQGGGLSYEQYF
TGTGCCAGCAGCCAGGGGGGTGGTTTATCCTACGAGCAGTACTTC
>TRBJ2-1|TRBV28|once|15|.
CASSLTKNPYNEQFF
TGTGCCAGCAGCCTTACTAAGAACCCCTACAATGAGCAGTTCTTC
>TRBJ2-2|TRBV11-2|.|16|TRBD2
CASSPRLARNTGELFF
TGTGCCAGCAGCCCGAGACTAGCGAGGAACACCGGGGAGCTGTTTTTT
>TRBJ2-3|TRBV6-4|few|15|.
CASSDDAGTTDTQYF
TGTGCCAGCAGTGACGATGCGGGAACCACAGATACGCAGTATTTT
>TRBJ1-1|TRBV2|.|15|.
CASSEWGSVNTEAFF
TGTGCCAGCAGTGAGTGGGGCAGCGTGAACACTGAAGCTTTCTTT
>TRBJ2-2|TRBV6-2/TRBV6-3|.|16|TRBD2
CASSYSAVLADGELFF
TGTGCCAGCAGTTACTCGGCTGTCCTAGCGGACGGGGAGCTGTTTTTT
>TRBJ2-7|TRBV7-9|.|14|TRBD1
CASSFSGQATEQYF
TGTGCCAGCAGCTTTTCGGGACAGGCCACCGAGCAGTACTTC
>TRBJ2-2|TRBV7-6|.|15|.
CASSLWLSGTGELFF
TGTGCCAGCAGCTTATGGCTGTCGGGCACCGGGGAGCTGTTTTTT
>TRBJ2-7|TRBV2|.|13|TRBD2
CASTREAPYEQYF
TGTGCCAGCACGCGGGAGGCCCCGTACGAGCAGTACTTC
>TRBJ1-5|TRBV27|.|12|TRBD1
CASRTGNQPQHF
TGTGCCAGCAGGACAGGGAATCAGCCCCAGCATTTT
>TRBJ2-1|TRBV18|once|15|.
CASSLGSLNSNEQFF
TGTGCCAGCTCACTTGGGAGCTTAAACTCCAATGAGCAGTTCTTC
>TRBJ1-5|TRBV19|.|14|.
CASSDRFRNQPQHF
TGTGCCAGCAGCGACAGGTTTCGCAATCAGCCCCAGCATTTT
>TRBJ2-7|TRBV18|once|14|.
CASSSSGDRDEQYF
TGTGCCAGCTCTTCGTCGGGAGATCGGGACGAGCAGTACTTC
>TRBJ1-3|TRBV10-3|.|14|.
CAIREQETGNTIYF
TGTGCCATCAGAGAACAGGAGACTGGAAACACCATATATTTT
>TRBJ1-2|TRBV7-2|few|12|.
CASSLAEGGYTF
TGTGCCAGCAGCTTAGCGGAGGGTGGCTACACCTTC
>TRBJ2-2|TRBV14|.|17|TRBD1
CASSQGPGQGPSGELFF
TGTGCCAGCAGCCAAGGACCGGGACAGGGTCCATCCGGGGAGCTGTTTTTT
>TRBJ1-2|TRBV6-5|.|16|TRBD1
CASSSTLMPGGDGYTF
TGTGCCAGCAGTTCCACACTAATGCCAGGGGGAGATGGCTACACCTTC
>TRBJ2-3|TRBV4-1|.|16|TRBD1
CASSTRQGRSPDTQYF
TGCGCCAGCAGCACCCGACAGGGAAGAAGCCCAGATACGCAGTATTTT
>TRBJ1-5|TRBV20-1|.|14|.
CSASPGGSNQPQHF
TGCAGTGCTAGTCCGGGGGGGAGCAATCAGCCCCAGCATTTT
>TRBJ2-7|TRBV9|once|17|TRBD1
CASSATPTGQGEYEQYF
TGTGCCAGCAGCGCGACCCCGACAGGGCAAGGTGAGTACGAGCAGTACTTC
>TRBJ1-1|TRBV10-3|.|15|.
CATSTGGGLNTEAFF
TGTGCCACCTCGACGGGGGGGGGCTTGAACACTGAAGCTTTCTTT
>TRBJ1-5|TRBV3-1/TRBV3-2|.|19|TRBD1
CASSQEDRGEGRGNQPQHF
TGTGCCAGCAGCCAAGAAGACAGGGGAGAAGGTCGGGGCAATCAGCCCCAGCATTTT
>TRBJ2-7|TRBV2|.|16|TRBD2
CASRELGLAGLYEQYF
TGTGCCAGCCGTGAGTTGGGGCTAGCGGGACTCTACGAGCAGTACTTC
>TRBJ1-3|TRBV6-1|.|16|.
CASSVSGGLGGNTIYF
TGTGCCAGCAGTGTTTCGGGGGGTCTGGGTGGAAACACCATATATTTT
>TRBJ2-5|TRBV7-9|.|13|TRBD1
CASSATGPETQYF
TGTGCCAGCAGCGCGACAGGGCCAGAGACCCAGTACTTC
>TRBJ1-5|TRBV28|.|17|.
CASSLGYVSGGSQPQHF
TGTGCCAGCAGTTTGGGTTATGTTTCGGGAGGCAGTCAGCCCCAGCATTTT
>TRBJ2-1|TRBV2|.|13|TRBD2
CASSATSGSRQFF
TGTGCCAGCAGTGCGACTAGCGGGTCTCGGCAGTTCTTC
>TRBJ1-2|TRBV7-9|.|15|TRBD1
CASRSSGRGTAGYTF
TGTGCCAGCAGGTCCAGCGGCAGGGGGACTGCTGGCTACACCTTC
>TRBJ2-1|TRBV5-1|.|16|.
CASSKGSGESWNEQFF
TGCGCCAGCAGCAAGGGATCAGGGGAGTCATGGAATGAGCAGTTCTTC
>TRBJ2-2|TRBV30|.|17|TRBD2
CAWSVPWTSGNTGELFF
TGTGCCTGGAGTGTACCTTGGACTAGCGGGAACACCGGGGAGCTGTTTTTT